The next 3 T cell receptor beta chains were all read from a single sample in a study of OX40 agonist ivuxolimab in advanced cancers. Assay: immunoSEQ multiplex PCR; the TCRdb copy retains only in-frame clones and omits some. The sample contains more than 45,000 clones, 60% to 80% of which appear only once. The sample was CD4+ or CD8+ T cells sorted from blood, taken in a trial of the OX40 agonist ivuxolimab. The origin of the receptors is an adult with an advanced solid tumor such as melanoma, head and neck, liver or kidney cancer.

The chain combines TRBV6-6 with TRBJ1-5, with D possibly TRBD1 on 5 matching bases. The CDR3 has 14 residues. V was shortened by 6 bases and J by 7 bases, with 16 bases between the two germline ends. CDR1 and CDR2 from the germline V gene are MNHNY and SVGAGI (reference sequence). In DNA, the CDR3 is TGTGCCAGCAGCGTGGCCAGGGCGCGGCAGCCCCAGCATTTT. This sequence encodes CASSVARARQPQHF.

The chain combines TRBV7-8 with TRBJ1-2, with D maybe TRBD1 (6 bases). CDR1 is SGHVS and CDR2 is FQNEAQ in the germline V gene. Trimming took 0 bases from V and 7 from J, leaving 6 bases between them. The CDR3 runs 12 residues. CDR3 in amino acids: CASSLAGAGYTF. The CDR3 coding sequence is TGTGCCAGCAGCTTAGCGGGGGCTGGCTACACCTTC.

This clone has a single count. The rearrangement uses TRBV4-2 and TRBJ2-3; 9 bases fit TRBD2. Germline CDR1 reads LGHNA; CDR2 reads YNFKEQ. The J segment lost 4 bases and the V segment lost 1 base, leaving 9 bases of the junction unmatched. The CDR3 runs to 17 residues. CDR3 DNA sequence: TGTGCCAGCAGCCAAGCTCCACTAGCGGGTCTCTCAGATACGCAGTATTTT. It codes for CASSQAPLAGLSDTQYF.